A single sample is the source of the 14 T cell receptor beta chains below, sequenced in a study of shared clonotypes between healthy human individuals. The repertoire was sequenced with immunoSEQ multiplex PCR; TCRdb's copy has only in-frame clones and lacks some. This sample carries approximately 2.4 million clones, around 95% of them seen once, and the ten largest clones take 0.1% to 0.15%. Sequences were obtained from naive CD4+ T cells sorted from blood. Subset given: CD45RA+ positively selected. These receptors originate from a man between 18 and 29 years old in good health.

This clone was observed once. The chain has TRBV28 and TRBJ2-7; no clear D. The CDR3 contains 11 residues. Trimming pared 5 bases from V and 5 bases from J, leaving 7 bases between. Per the germline V gene, CDR1 is MDHEN and CDR2 is SYDVKM. As DNA, the CDR3 is TGTGCCAGCAGTGGCAGCCACGAGCAGTACTTC. It codes for CASSGSHEQYF.

This chain connects TRBV30 to TRBJ1-6; tentatively, D is TRBD1 (5 bases). V was cut by 3 bases and J by 7 bases, with 10 bases left in between. This CDR3 region has 13 residues. CDR1 and CDR2 from the germline V gene are GTSNPN and SVGIG (reference sequence). The CDR3 DNA sequence: TGTGCCTGGAGCAGGGTGGAGAATTCACCCCTCCACTTT. Its translation: CAWSRVENSPLHF.

The rearrangement links TRBV7-2 to TRBJ2-5; TRBD2 is a possible D gene (5 bases). The CDR3 extends over 14 amino acids. Germline assignment: CDR1 SGHTA and CDR2 FQGNSA. V lost 1 base, J lost 5 bases, and 11 bases lay in between. CDR3 in amino acids: CASSLGASWETQYF. CDR3 coding DNA: TGTGCCAGCAGCTTAGGGGCTAGCTGGGAGACCCAGTACTTC.

Worth noting for this clone: Other nucleotide sequences in the sample specify the same CDR3. J is TRBJ2-7 and V is TRBV27; TRBD2 matches 8 bases. Germline V CDR1 and CDR2: MNHEY, SMNVEV (reference sequence). J lost 1 base, V lost 2 bases, and 1 base had no gene match. The CDR3 runs to 14 residues. The CDR3, as DNA: TGTGCCAGCAGTTTAACGGGAGGGTCCTACGAGCAGTACTTC. Amino acid sequence: CASSLTGGSYEQYF.

The chain employs TRBV10-3 and TRBJ2-7, with D unresolved. CDR3 length: 11 residues. The germline V and J ends were trimmed by 3 bases and 3 bases, with 3 bases remaining between them. Germline loops: CDR1 ENHRY, CDR2 SYGVKD. CDR3 in amino acids: CAISDRYEQYF. In DNA form, the CDR3 reads TGTGCCATCAGTGACCGCTACGAGCAGTACTTC.

This sequence joins TRBV30 and TRBJ2-4; 8 bases fit TRBD2. Germline trimming cut 3 bases from V and 1 base from J; bases unmatched to any gene: 5. Germline lookup yields CDR1 GTSNPN and CDR2 SVGIG (reference sequence). The CDR3 sequence is 15 residues long. CDR3 nucleotides: TGTGCCTGGAGCGGCGGGGGGTTGGCCAAAAACATTCAGTACTTC. It is translated as CAWSGGGLAKNIQYF.

The chain is built from TRBV5-1 and TRBJ1-1; D is unresolved. V was trimmed by 2 bases and J by 0 bases, leaving 8 bases between them. The germline gives CDR1 SGHRS, CDR2 YFSETQ. This CDR3 has 14 amino acids. CDR3: CASSFSSLNTEAFF. The CDR3 coding sequence is TGCGCCAGCAGCTTCTCATCCCTGAACACTGAAGCTTTCTTT.

For this clone: Other DNA variants within this sample encode the same CDR3. This chain links TRBV6-5 with TRBJ1-2; D remains ambiguous. Looked up from germline, CDR1 is MNHEY and CDR2 is SVGAGI. V gave up 0 bases and J gave up 2 bases, with 7 bases separating them. CDR3 length: 14 residues. CDR3 nucleotides: TGTGCCAGCAGTTACTCCCCCAGGAACTATGGCTACACCTTC. Translation: CASSYSPRNYGYTF.

This CDR3 is CASSLGPAGGDYGYTF. CDR3 DNA: TGTGCCAGCAGCTTAGGCCCGGCAGGGGGCGACTATGGCTACACCTTC. The rearrangement links TRBV7-9 to TRBJ1-2, with 8 bases that match TRBD1. The germline V gene encodes CDR1 SEHNR and CDR2 FQNEAQ (reference sequence). J gave up 3 bases and V 1 base, and 7 bases lay outside the gene matches. The CDR3 runs 16 residues.

A single count supports this clone. The chain carries TRBV7-9 and TRBJ1-1; D not certain. Germline V lookup: CDR1 SEHNR, CDR2 FQNEAQ (reference sequence). There are 16 residues in the CDR3. The V gene lost 2 bases and the J gene lost 4 bases, with 17 bases spanning the gap. In DNA, the CDR3 is TGTGCCAGCAGCTTATCGGGCGGTGGCCGGAGCACTGAAGCTTTCTTT. This encodes CASSLSGGGRSTEAFF.

V is TRBV11-2 and J is TRBJ2-1; 10 nucleotides agree with TRBD2. Per the germline V gene, CDR1 is SGHAT and CDR2 is FQNNGV. The CDR3 length is 17 residues. Unmatched junction bases numbered 4, after V lost 2 bases and J lost 0 bases. The CDR3 DNA is TGTGCCAGCAGCTTAAGACCTAGCGGGAGCTCCTACAATGAGCAGTTCTTC. Protein sequence: CASSLRPSGSSYNEQFF.

The rearrangement uses TRBV19 and TRBJ2-5, with D tentatively TRBD1 or TRBD2 (5 bases each). Trimming took off 1 base at V and 0 bases at J, with 9 bases between the two ends. The CDR3 totals 15 residues. Germline loops: CDR1 LNHDA, CDR2 SQIVND (reference sequence). The CDR3 DNA follows: TGTGCCAGTAGTATAGGGGGGACGGACCAAGAGACCCAGTACTTC. This translates into CASSIGGTDQETQYF.

This chain joins TRBV6-1 and TRBJ1-1, with D maybe TRBD1 (6 bases). Germline V lookup: CDR1 MNHNS, CDR2 SASEGT. V was clipped by 3 bases and J by 3 bases, with 14 bases between them. The CDR3 contains 15 residues. CDR3 in DNA: TGTGCCAGCAGTGACCCCAGAGGGGGGTACACTGAAGCTTTCTTT. It yields the protein CASSDPRGGYTEAFF.

On this clone itself: This same CDR3 is encoded by further DNA sequences in the sample. The chain carries TRBV6-1 and TRBJ2-7; a possible D gene is TRBD2 (6 bases). Trimming cost V 7 bases and J 3 bases, with 7 bases left between them. CDR3 length: 11 residues. Germline V CDR1 and CDR2: MNHNS, SASEGT. The CDR3 spells CASTGDYEQYF. The CDR3 bases are TGTGCCAGCACGGGGGACTACGAGCAGTACTTC.